A selection of T cell receptor beta chains follows, all from one sample in a study of STAT5B mutations in CD4+ large granular lymphocyte leukemia. Sequenced by immunoSEQ multiplex PCR; TCRdb stores in-frame clones only, minus some. The sample contains tens of thousands of clones, approximately 80% of which appear only once. Sequenced: CD4+ T cells from blood buffy coats. Source of these receptors: a human donor in good health. Both conserved end residues are part of each CDR3. A D gene is named only where the DNA matches it firmly. Rows give clone size only sometimes, using once, few, many, or a class for an expanded clone.

D,V,J,size,CDR3,DNA
TRBD2,TRBV28,TRBJ2-3,once,CASSLLAGGSGTQYF,TGTGCCAGCAGTTTATTAGCGGGGGGCTCGGGTACGCAGTATTTT
-,TRBV6-5,TRBJ1-5,once,CASSPRGRGKPQHF,TGTGCCAGCAGTCCCCGAGGGCGCGGTAAGCCCCAGCATTTT
-,TRBV7-9,TRBJ2-7,few,CASSLGTGSYEQYF,TGTGCCAGCAGCTTAGGTACAGGATCCTACGAGCAGTACTTC
TRBD1,TRBV2,TRBJ2-2,-,CASSGDRGADTGELFF,TGTGCCAGCAGTGGGGACAGGGGAGCGGACACCGGGGAGCTGTTTTTT
-,TRBV6-6,TRBJ1-1,-,CASRSGETEAFF,TGTGCCAGCAGGTCCGGGGAAACTGAAGCTTTCTTT
TRBD1,TRBV12-5,TRBJ2-2,-,CASGFGTGGGLNTGELFF,TGTGCTAGTGGTTTTGGGACAGGGGGCGGTTTGAACACCGGGGAGCTGTTTTTT
-,TRBV12-1,TRBJ2-3,-,CASSFCTSGGAGTDTQYF,TGTGCCAGCAGCTTTTGTACTAGCGGGGGGGCCGGGACAGATACGCAGTATTTT
-,TRBV18,TRBJ2-5,few,CASSRTQETQYF,TGTGCCAGCTCACGAACACAAGAGACCCAGTACTTC
TRBD2,TRBV7-9,TRBJ2-1,once,CASSILAGGHNEQFF,TGTGCCAGCAGCATCCTAGCGGGGGGCCACAATGAGCAGTTCTTC
-,TRBV20-1,TRBJ1-1,-,CSAPRDTEAFF,TGCAGTGCCCCACGGGACACTGAAGCTTTCTTT
TRBD1,TRBV20-1,TRBJ1-2,-,CSAPRTGIITF,TGCAGTGCGCCCCGGACAGGCATTATCACCTTC
-,TRBV6-5,TRBJ2-5,-,CASSSLVPAQGTQYF,TGTGCCAGCAGTTCCCTGGTGCCCGCTCAAGGGACCCAGTACTTC
-,TRBV27,TRBJ1-2,-,CASSSVPDRREYGYTF,TGTGCCAGCAGTAGTGTTCCGGACAGACGCGAATATGGCTACACCTTC
-,TRBV19,TRBJ1-3,-,CASSFNRGKTGNTIYF,TGTGCCAGTAGTTTTAATAGGGGGAAAACTGGAAACACCATATATTTT
TRBD1,TRBV6-6,TRBJ1-4,-,CASSHGQANEKLFF,TGTGCCAGCAGTCACGGACAGGCAAATGAAAAACTGTTTTTT
-,TRBV7-2,TRBJ2-4,once,CASSSYLAKNIQYF,TGTGCCAGCAGCTCCTACCTAGCCAAAAACATTCAGTACTTC
TRBD1,TRBV2,TRBJ1-5,-,CASSEQGVSQPQHF,TGTGCCAGCAGTGAACAGGGGGTATCTCAGCCCCAGCATTTT
TRBD2,TRBV4-2,TRBJ2-5,-,CASSLAGTSGQRETQYF,TGTGCCAGCAGCCTAGCCGGGACTAGCGGGCAACGGGAGACCCAGTACTTC
TRBD1,TRBV7-8,TRBJ1-1,-,CASSLDRLNTEAFF,TGTGCCAGCAGCTTGGACAGGCTCAACACTGAAGCTTTCTTT
TRBD2,TRBV5-1,TRBJ2-7,-,CASRTGGGNYEQYF,TGCGCCAGCAGAACTGGGGGAGGGAACTACGAGCAGTACTTC
-,TRBV15,TRBJ1-5,-,CATSRDYQGIQPQHF,TGTGCCACCAGCAGAGATTACCAGGGGATTCAGCCCCAGCATTTT
TRBD2,TRBV7-8,TRBJ2-3,-,CASSPRVRGLAGGGSTDTQYF,TGTGCCAGCAGCCCCAGGGTCAGGGGACTAGCGGGGGGCGGTAGCACAGATACGCAGTATTTT
-,TRBV29-1,TRBJ2-7,-,CSVSGQNTYEQYF,TGCAGCGTTTCTGGACAGAACACCTACGAGCAGTACTTC
-,TRBV11-2,TRBJ1-3,few,CASSLQGSGNTIYF,TGTGCCAGCAGCTTACAGGGTTCAGGAAACACCATATATTTT
-,TRBV15,TRBJ1-3,-,CATSRDLPVGPGNTIYF,TGTGCCACCAGCAGAGATCTGCCTGTGGGACCTGGAAACACCATATATTTT
-,TRBV7-2,TRBJ1-4,-,CASSLRHTDEKLFF,TGTGCCAGCAGCTTACGTCACACCGATGAAAAACTGTTTTTT
TRBD2,TRBV4-1,TRBJ2-5,once,CASSQVLAGGQGETQYF,TGCGCCAGCAGCCAAGTACTAGCGGGGGGGCAAGGAGAGACCCAGTACTTC